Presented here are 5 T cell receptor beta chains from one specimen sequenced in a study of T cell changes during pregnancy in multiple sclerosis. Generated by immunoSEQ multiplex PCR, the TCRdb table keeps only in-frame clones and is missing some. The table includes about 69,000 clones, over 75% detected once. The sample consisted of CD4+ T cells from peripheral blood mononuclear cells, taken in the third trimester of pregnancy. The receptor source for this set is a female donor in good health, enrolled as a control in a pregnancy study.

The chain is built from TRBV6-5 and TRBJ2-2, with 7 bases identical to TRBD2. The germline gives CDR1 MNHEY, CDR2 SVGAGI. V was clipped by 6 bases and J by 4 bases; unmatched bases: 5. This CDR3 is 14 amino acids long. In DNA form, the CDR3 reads TGTGCCAGCAGCCGAGCGGGGTTCACCGGGGAGCTGTTTTTT. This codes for CASSRAGFTGELFF.

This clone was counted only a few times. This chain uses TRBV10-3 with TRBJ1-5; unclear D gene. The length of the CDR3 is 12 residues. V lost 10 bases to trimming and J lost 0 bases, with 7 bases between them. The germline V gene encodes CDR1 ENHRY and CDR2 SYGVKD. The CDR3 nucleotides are TGTGCCAGAGAGAATAGCAATCAGCCCCAGCATTTT. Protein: CARENSNQPQHF.

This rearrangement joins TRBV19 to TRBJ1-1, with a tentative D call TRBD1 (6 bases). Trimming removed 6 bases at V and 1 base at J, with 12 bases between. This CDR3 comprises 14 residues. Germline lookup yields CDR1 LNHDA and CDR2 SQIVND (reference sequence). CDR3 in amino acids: CASSTGSWNTEAFF. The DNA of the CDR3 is TGTGCCAGTAGCACAGGGTCCTGGAACACTGAAGCTTTCTTT.

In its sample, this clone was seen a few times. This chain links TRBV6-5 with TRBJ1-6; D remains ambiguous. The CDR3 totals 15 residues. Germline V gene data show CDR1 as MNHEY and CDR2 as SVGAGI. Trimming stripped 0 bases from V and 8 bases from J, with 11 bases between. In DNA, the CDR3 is TGTGCCAGCAGTTACTCGGAACGGAGGCATTCACCCCTCCACTTT. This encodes CASSYSERRHSPLHF.

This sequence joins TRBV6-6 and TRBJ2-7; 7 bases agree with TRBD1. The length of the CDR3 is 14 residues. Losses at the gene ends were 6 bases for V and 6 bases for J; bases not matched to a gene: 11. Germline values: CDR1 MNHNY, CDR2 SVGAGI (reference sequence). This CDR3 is CASRPGQVDREQYF. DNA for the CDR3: TGTGCCAGCAGACCCGGACAGGTTGACCGCGAGCAGTACTTC.